The 29 T cell receptor beta chains presented below share a single source sample, sequenced in a study of blood T cell repertoires in COVID-19 (TCRdb year 2020). The method behind the library was the immunoSEQ multiplex PCR assay. Imported from immuneACCESS, the table was reduced by TCRdb to in-frame sequences with V and J called. These copies leave out some clones; in studies compared against another copy, an unresolved V gene accounts for under half, and the cause of the remainder is not known. The sample profile shows roughly 200,000 clones; about 86% of them were found once. The ten largest account for approximately 3% of the sample. Sequenced input: PBMCs or T cells enriched from blood (not recorded which). Receptor source: a woman in her forties or fifties in a cohort exposed to, infected with or recovered from COVID-19 (not recorded which).

The rearrangement uses TRBV27 and TRBJ1-5; 7 nucleotides align to TRBD1. Germline V gene sequence: CDR1 MNHEY, CDR2 SMNVEV (reference sequence). J lost 7 bases, V lost 5 bases, and 17 bases had no gene match. The CDR3 sequence is 17 residues long. The CDR3 nucleotides are TGTGCCAGCAGTCCAATCCCGCGACAGGGATTAAGACAGCCCCAGCATTTT. Protein sequence: CASSPIPRQGLRQPQHF.

As for this clone: The sample contains more than one DNA sequence encoding this CDR3. The rearrangement uses TRBV6-5 and TRBJ2-7, with 7 bases aligning to TRBD1. The germline V gene encodes CDR1 MNHEY and CDR2 SVGAGI. V was pared by 7 bases and J by 1 base, with 4 bases of the junction left unmatched. CDR3 length: 13 amino acids. Written as DNA, the CDR3 is TGTGCCAGCACCCCGACAGGGTCCTACGAGCAGTACTTC. Its protein is CASTPTGSYEQYF.

The chain joins TRBV2 to TRBJ1-2, with D unclear. V lost 6 bases to trimming and J lost 7 bases, with 9 bases between them. The germline V gene encodes CDR1 SNHLY and CDR2 FYNNEI. This CDR3 contains 11 residues. The CDR3 is CASRYSLGYTF. The CDR3 DNA follows: TGTGCCAGCAGATATTCTCTTGGCTACACCTTC.

This chain joins TRBV11-2 and TRBJ2-5; D gene ambiguous. The germline V gene encodes CDR1 SGHAT and CDR2 FQNNGV. The CDR3 contains 13 residues. The V gene lost 5 bases and the J gene lost 5 bases, with 12 bases spanning the gap. The CDR3 DNA sequence: TGTGCCAGCAGCGTAGCCCGTTTGGAGACCCAGTACTTC. Encoded protein: CASSVARLETQYF.

The genes are TRBV10-3 and TRBJ1-1; 7 nucleotides line up with TRBD1. The CDR3 covers 13 residues. CDR1 and CDR2 from the germline V gene are ENHRY and SYGVKD. The V gene end was trimmed by 5 bases and the J gene end by 2 bases; junction bases not matched to a gene: 2. The CDR3 region is CAISLGGNTEAFF. The CDR3 nucleotides read TGTGCCATCAGTTTAGGGGGCAACACTGAAGCTTTCTTT.

In nucleotides, the CDR3 is TGTGCCCGCGGGGACCCCCATGGCTACACCTTC. Translated: CARGDPHGYTF. The chain carries TRBV30 and TRBJ1-2; the D gene is possibly TRBD1 (5 bases). Germline values: CDR1 GTSNPN, CDR2 SVGIG (reference sequence). The CDR3 loop spans 11 amino acids. V was pared by 8 bases and J by 6 bases, with 13 bases between.

The chain is built from TRBV7-9 and TRBJ1-5, with D possibly TRBD1 on 6 matching bases. CDR1 is SEHNR and CDR2 is FQNEAQ in the germline V gene (reference sequence). V was shortened by 2 bases and J by 3 bases, with 17 bases between the two germline ends. This CDR3 is built from 17 residues. This CDR3 reads CASSLHIQGRINQPQHF. DNA of the CDR3: TGTGCCAGCAGCTTACACATACAGGGACGGATCAATCAGCCCCAGCATTTT. The complete variable domain, with remaining parts taken from reference TRBV7-9 and TRBJ1-5, reads DTGVSQNPRHKITKRGQNVTFRCDPISEHNRLYWYRQTLGQGPEFLTYFQNEAQLEKSRLLSDRFSAERPKGSFSTLEIQRTEQGDSAMYLCASSLHIQGRINQPQHFGDGTRLSIL.

The rearrangement joins TRBV28 to TRBJ2-7; D not resolved. Trimming removed 1 base at V and 7 bases at J, with 5 bases between. The CDR3 loop spans 11 amino acids. Germline V gene lookup returns CDR1 MDHEN and CDR2 SYDVKM. The CDR3 region has the DNA TGTGCCAGCAGTTTATACCGGGAGCAGTACTTC. It translates to CASSLYREQYF.

The V and J genes are TRBV10-2 and TRBJ1-1; 8 nucleotides line up with TRBD1. The germline gives CDR1 WSHSY, CDR2 SAAADI. The CDR3 extends over 15 amino acids. The V gene end was trimmed by 6 bases and the J gene end by 4 bases; junction bases not matched to a gene: 10. CDR3 nucleotides: TGCGCCAGCAGGGAAACAGGGGGTAGCGGCACTGAAGCTTTCTTT. Translating gives CASRETGGSGTEAFF.

This chain connects TRBV27 to TRBJ1-1, with 8 bases aligning to TRBD1. Germline CDR1 is MNHEY and CDR2 is SMNVEV (reference sequence). The CDR3 is 15 residues long. V shed 8 bases, J shed 2 bases, and the junction held 10 bases outside the gene matches. The CDR3 loop is CASGQGTARNTEAFF. The CDR3 DNA reads TGTGCCAGCGGACAGGGCACGGCTCGAAACACTGAAGCTTTCTTT.

The chain uses TRBV3-1 (or the pseudogene TRBV3-2) and TRBJ1-1; 10 bases line up with TRBD1. The germline V gene encodes CDR1 LGHDT and CDR2 YNNKEL (reference sequence). V dropped 7 bases and J dropped 6; count of bases not matched to a gene: 2. The length of the CDR3 is 12 residues. The CDR3 sequence is CASKGTGAEAFF. In nucleotides, the CDR3 is TGTGCCAGCAAGGGGACAGGGGCTGAAGCTTTCTTT.

The chain carries TRBV3-1 (or the pseudogene TRBV3-2) and TRBJ2-2, with TRBD2 matching over 7 bases. V was pared by 7 bases and J by 6 bases, with 11 bases of the junction left unmatched. The CDR3 consists of 15 residues. Germline V gene lookup returns CDR1 LGHDT and CDR2 YNNKEL (reference sequence). CDR3 protein: CASTPGGGSPGELFF. The CDR3 DNA reads as TGTGCCAGCACCCCTGGGGGGGGAAGCCCCGGGGAGCTGTTTTTT.

The CDR3 coding sequence is TGTGCCAGCAGCCAACCGCAGGGAGGGCTAGACTATGGCTACACCTTC. This codes for CASSQPQGGLDYGYTF. The rearrangement uses TRBV4-2 and TRBJ1-2, with D possibly being TRBD1 (5 bases). The CDR3 has 16 amino acids. Germline V lookup: CDR1 LGHNA, CDR2 YNFKEQ. V was cut by 2 bases and J by 3 bases, with 16 bases left in between.

This chain connects TRBV5-3 to TRBJ1-2; D not certain. TRBV5-3 is assigned to the ORF class and has an uncertain function. V lost 2 bases and J lost 3, with 14 bases in between. CDR3 length equals 15 residues. CDR3 loop: CARSLWPEAYYGYTF. CDR3 nucleotides: TGTGCCAGAAGCTTATGGCCAGAGGCATACTATGGCTACACCTTC.

The CDR3 DNA follows: TGTGCCAGCAGTTACGACAGAACACTTCTCACCTTC. Amino acids: CASSYDRTLLTF. The rearrangement uses TRBV6-5 and TRBJ1-2, with D possibly matching TRBD1 (5 bases). V was shortened by 2 bases and J by 13 bases, with 14 bases between the two germline ends. The germline gives CDR1 MNHEY, CDR2 SVGAGI. There are 12 residues in the CDR3.

The CDR3 DNA is TGCGCCAGCAGCTTGGACAGCCATAACACTGAAGCTTTCTTT. Translating it yields CASSLDSHNTEAFF. The J gene is TRBJ1-1, the V gene TRBV5-1; unclear D gene. Looked up from germline, CDR1 is SGHRS and CDR2 is YFSETQ. The CDR3 totals 14 residues. V lost 0 bases and J lost 2, with 8 bases in between. Combining the CDR3 with reference TRBV5-1 and TRBJ1-1 gives the whole variable domain KAGVTQTPRYLIKTRGQQVTLSCSPISGHRSVSWYQQTPGQGLQFLFEYFSETQRNKGNFPGRFSGRQFSNSRSEMNVSTLELGDSALYLCASSLDSHNTEAFFGQGTRLTVV.

This clone was seen just once. The V and J genes are TRBV7-2 and TRBJ2-2; D is perhaps TRBD2 (6 bases). The V and J ends lost 3 bases and 6 bases respectively, with 11 bases between them. The CDR3 sequence is 14 residues long. Germline values: CDR1 SGHTA, CDR2 FQGNSA. CDR3 coding DNA: TGTGCCAGCAGCTTTGGCGGGGCCTCCGGGGAGCTGTTTTTT. Protein product: CASSFGGASGELFF.

The rearrangement uses TRBV6-2 or TRBV6-3 and TRBJ1-2, with 10 bases lining up with TRBD1. The length of the CDR3 is 21 residues. Looked up from germline, CDR1 is MNHEY and CDR2 is SVGEGT. V was pared by 2 bases and J by 4 bases, with 22 bases of the junction left unmatched. CDR3 sequence (DNA): TGTGCCAGCAGTTACGACGAGAGGGAGCCGAGGTGGACAGGGGGTCCCTATGGCTACACCTTC. As protein: CASSYDEREPRWTGGPYGYTF.

The genes are TRBV9 and TRBJ2-1; TRBD1 agrees at 7 bases. The V and J ends lost 3 bases and 0 bases, in that order; junction bases with no gene match: 3. CDR1 SGDLS and CDR2 YYNGEE come from the germline V gene. This CDR3 has 15 amino acids. CDR3 nucleotides: TGTGCCAGCAGCGCGGGACAGAGCTCCTACAATGAGCAGTTCTTC. Its protein product is CASSAGQSSYNEQFF.

The chain employs TRBV25-1 and TRBJ2-5; 8 bases match TRBD2. V trimming: 3 bases; J trimming: 5 bases; junction bases outside the gene matches: 14. The CDR3 has 17 amino acids. CDR1 is MGHDK and CDR2 is SYGVNS in the germline V gene. CDR3 nucleotide sequence: TGTGCCAGCAGTGACAAGTCGGGGGGGCCCTTTTGGGAGACCCAGTACTTC. Protein: CASSDKSGGPFWETQYF.

The gene calls are TRBV21-1 and TRBJ1-6; the table's D gene call, TRBD1, was not cross checked with the DNA. TRBV21-1 is a documented pseudogene. The CDR3 sequence is 15 residues long. This chain's CDR3 is CASRRTGGYNSPLHF. For the CDR3, the DNA is TGTGCCAGCAGAAGGACAGGGGGTTATAATTCACCCCTCCACTTT.

The chain has TRBV30 and TRBJ1-6; maybe TRBD1 (5 bases). The germline CDR1 and CDR2 sequences are GTSNPN and SVGIG (reference sequence). Trimming removed 4 bases at V and 10 bases at J, with 20 bases between. This CDR3 has 15 amino acids. The chain's CDR3 is CAWTLEQGLKSPLHF. CDR3 bases: TGTGCCTGGACCTTAGAGCAGGGACTGAAATCACCCCTCCACTTT.

The chain carries TRBV16 and TRBJ2-1; 8 bases line up with TRBD2. The CDR3 covers 17 residues. Germline V gene lookup returns CDR1 KGHSY and CDR2 FQNENV. V shed 4 bases and J 0 bases; nucleotides not matched to a gene: 8. CDR3 in DNA: TGTGCCAGCAGCCTAACCCTGGCGGGGGGCTCCTACAATGAGCAGTTCTTC. This translates into CASSLTLAGGSYNEQFF.

This rearrangement joins TRBV27 to TRBJ2-2, with TRBD2 as a possible D gene (5 bases). In germline, CDR1 is MNHEY, CDR2 SMNVEV (reference sequence). The CDR3 runs 17 residues. The V end lost 6 bases, the J end lost 6 bases, and 23 bases lay between the germline ends. CDR3 nucleotides: TGTGCCAGCAGCCCCCGGGGTCGGATAGATGTTCCCGGGGAGCTGTTTTTT. Translated: CASSPRGRIDVPGELFF.

The V gene is TRBV4-3, the J gene TRBJ1-2; 11 nucleotides agree with TRBD1. The CDR3 sequence is 15 residues long. Germline V gene sequence: CDR1 LGHNA, CDR2 YSLEER. With V trimmed by 1 base and J by 3 bases, 1 base remained unmatched. The CDR3 bases are TGCGCCAGCAGCCAAGGGACAGGGGGCGACTATGGCTACACCTTC. It encodes CASSQGTGGDYGYTF.

This clone was recorded a few times. The rearrangement joins TRBV4-2 to TRBJ2-5; D is perhaps TRBD1 (6 bases). The germline V gene encodes CDR1 LGHNA and CDR2 YNFKEQ. The CDR3 sequence is 16 residues long. V gave up 4 bases and J gave up 1 base, with 16 bases separating them. CDR3 loop: CASSPKTGTTQETQYF. The DNA of the CDR3 is TGTGCCAGCAGCCCCAAAACCGGGACAACCCAAGAGACCCAGTACTTC.

The rearrangement joins TRBV18 to TRBJ2-1; 7 nucleotides match TRBD2. CDR3 length: 14 amino acids. J lost 7 bases, V lost 3 bases, and 6 bases had no gene match. CDR1 KGHSH and CDR2 LQKENI come from the germline V gene. The CDR3 nucleotides are TGTGCCAGCTCACCTCGCAGGGAGGGGAATGAGCAGTTCTTC. Translated: CASSPRREGNEQFF.

The chain carries TRBV28 and TRBJ1-2; the match to TRBD1 covers 7 bases. The CDR3 loop spans 17 amino acids. Germline assignment: CDR1 MDHEN and CDR2 SYDVKM. V gave up 5 bases and J gave up 8 bases; unmatched junction bases: 20. The CDR3 spells CASSPASGQPLFWGYTF. The CDR3 nucleotides are TGTGCCAGCAGTCCGGCCTCGGGACAGCCCTTGTTCTGGGGCTACACCTTC.

V gene TRBV19 combines with J gene TRBJ2-1; 9 nucleotides match TRBD1. There are 13 residues in the CDR3. Germline CDR1 and CDR2: LNHDA and SQIVND (reference sequence). J lost 12 bases, V lost 5 bases, and 8 bases had no gene match. CDR3 nucleotide sequence: TGTGCCAGTAGTCCGACAGGGGGGGTTACGCAGTTCTTC. Residues: CASSPTGGVTQFF. The entire variable domain, with the rest obtained from reference TRBV19 and TRBJ2-1, is as follows: DGGITQSPKYLFRKEGQNVTLSCEQNLNHDAMYWYRQDPGQGLRLIYYSQIVNDFQKGDIAEGYSVSREKKESFPLTVTSAQKNPTAFYLCASSPTGGVTQFFGPGTRLTVL.